The next 8 T cell receptor beta chains were all read from a single sample in a study of regulatory T cells in long-lasting Graves disease. The time point denotes: newly diagnosed GD, antithyroid drugs for less than 3 months. Scientists built the TCR library using RNA that was extracted from PBMCs. For TCR beta, libraries came from iRepertoire HTBI primers and Arm-PCR of CDR3 regions. TCRdb reanalysed the multiplex PCR reads using MiXCR and keeps one entry per CDR3 protein. The sample has 500,000 or so distinct CDR3 sequences; less than 15% are singletons. This sample also belongs to another study, concerning T cells in Graves' hyperthyroidism and ophthalmopathy.

The sample in question was peripheral blood mononuclear cells (PBMCs), obtained at new diagnosis, from a patient treated with antithyroid drugs. Receptors originate from a woman in her forties or fifties with Graves disease.

The genes are TRBV5-1 and TRBJ2-7; the match to TRBD2 covers 7 bases. This CDR3 spans 14 amino acids. Germline values: CDR1 SGHRS, CDR2 YFSETQ. Trimming at V came to 4 bases and at J to 12 bases, leaving 16 bases not matched to a gene. CDR3 DNA sequence: TGCGCCAGCAGCCTACTAGCGTCCCCGCCTGTGTGGTACTTC. Residues: CASSLLASPPVWYF.

The sample holds many counts of this clonotype. The chain carries TRBV6-2 or TRBV6-3 and TRBJ2-1, with D unclear. Germline-derived CDR1 and CDR2 are MNHEY and SVGEGT. The CDR3 is 17 residues long. V lost 7 bases and J lost 8, with 27 bases in between. The CDR3 here is CASKGAVSSKRSYEQFF. The CDR3 DNA reads TGTGCCAGCAAGGGTGCGGTCAGTTCGAAGAGGTCGTATGAGCAGTTCTTC.

This clonotype has more than one count but fewer than ten. The rearrangement uses TRBV5-5 and TRBJ2-7; 9 nucleotides line up with TRBD1. Germline V CDR1 and CDR2: SGHKS, YYEKEE (reference sequence). The CDR3 has 16 amino acids. The junction had 5 bases not matched to a gene; V was cut back by 0 bases and J by 1 base. For the CDR3, the DNA is TGTGCCAGCAGCTTGGGGGCCGGGACAGGGTCCTACGAGCAGTACTTC. Protein sequence: CASSLGAGTGSYEQYF.

V and J are TRBV28 and TRBJ1-2; D is ambiguous. Germline-derived CDR1 and CDR2 are MDHEN and SYDVKM. The CDR3 totals 13 residues. Trimming took 6 bases from V and 8 from J, leaving 16 bases between them. For the CDR3, the DNA is TGTGCCAGCAGCACCGGCAGCGCCGGAGGCTACACCTTC. It translates to CASSTGSAGGYTF.

This clonotype was recorded at least ten times. The chain is built from TRBV2 and TRBJ1-3; D not certain. The CDR3 has 14 amino acids. From germline, CDR1 is SNHLY and CDR2 FYNNEI. The germline V and J ends were trimmed by 6 bases and 2 bases, with 11 bases remaining between them. The CDR3 here is CASRGGLAGNTIYF. For the CDR3, the DNA is TGTGCCAGCAGGGGAGGCCTGGCTGGAAACACCATATATTTT.

The V call is TRBV6-1, the J call TRBJ2-1, with a possible D match to TRBD2 (6 bases). The CDR3 covers 15 residues. The ends were cut back, 3 bases at V and 5 bases at J, with 14 bases in the middle. Germline V gives CDR1 MNHNS, CDR2 SASEGT. The CDR3 sequence: CASSDSGVGDNEQFF. The CDR3 region has the DNA TGTGCCAGCAGTGATAGCGGAGTGGGGGACAATGAGCAGTTCTTC.

This clonotype was detected ten times or more. The gene calls are TRBV30 and TRBJ2-1, with no clear D. Germline V gives CDR1 GTSNPN, CDR2 SVGIG (reference sequence). V gave up 4 bases and J gave up 7 bases, with 17 bases separating them. CDR3 length equals 14 residues. The CDR3 bases are TGTGCCTGGACACTCCTCGGAGTTAAGAATGAGCAGTTCTTC. Amino acids: CAWTLLGVKNEQFF.

This clonotype was seen at least ten times. The chain uses TRBV28 and TRBJ2-7, with D possibly being TRBD2 (5 bases). Germline CDR1 reads MDHEN; CDR2 reads SYDVKM. There are 14 residues in the CDR3. Trimming left V 5 bases short and J 1 base short, with 12 bases between. Here the CDR3 DNA reads TGTGCCAGCAGTCAACCCGGGAATTCCTACGAGCAGTACTTC. It codes for CASSQPGNSYEQYF.